This T cell receptor beta chain was sequenced for a study of blood T cell repertoires in COVID-19. Background on the study: COVID-19 samples from acute and convalescent phases originated in the United States, Italy and Spain. Sample material is recorded as cDNA or gDNA derived from T cells, B-cell-depleted T cells, or PBMCs.

The CDR3 is 14 residues long. The V end lost 5 bases, the J end lost 10 bases, and 18 bases lay between the germline ends. CDR1 LNHDA and CDR2 SQIVND come from the germline V gene (reference sequence). TCRdb's table, derived via immunoSEQ multiplex PCR, lists solely in-frame clones and lacks some. The sample lists approximately 72,000 clones; around nine tenths were seen once. Sequences were obtained from peripheral blood. The sequence came from a woman in her sixties or seventies with acute or convalescent COVID-19. The rearrangement links TRBV19 to TRBJ2-1; no clear D gene. The CDR3 sequence: CASSFIGEVHEQFF. The DNA for the CDR3 is TGTGCCAGTAGTTTCATAGGTGAGGTCCACGAGCAGTTCTTC.